The 4 T cell receptor beta chains below were found in one sample sequenced in a study of blood T cell repertoires in COVID-19. Sequencing was performed with immunoSEQ multiplex PCR; in TCRdb, only in-frame clones are kept and a portion is missing. Here the sample spans about 220,000 clones, approximately 81% being singletons. Input material: peripheral blood. The receptors stem from a woman of 80 years or more with acute or convalescent COVID-19.

The chain is built from TRBV19 and TRBJ1-2; the match to TRBD1 covers 11 bases. The germline gives CDR1 LNHDA, CDR2 SQIVND (reference sequence). The ends lost 4 bases at V and 4 bases at J; junction bases unmatched: 8. The CDR3 has 16 residues. This CDR3 is CASSTPGQGEGYGYTF. CDR3 nucleotides: TGTGCCAGTAGTACGCCGGGACAGGGGGAAGGCTATGGCTACACCTTC.

CDR3 DNA sequence: TGTGCCAGCAGACCAGGGGGAGAATACTATGGCTACACCTTC. Translation gives CASRPGGEYYGYTF. The chain couples TRBV3-1 (or the pseudogene TRBV3-2) to TRBJ1-2, with 7 bases fitting TRBD1. The CDR3 totals 14 residues. In germline, CDR1 is LGHDT, CDR2 YNNKEL (reference sequence). Trimming cost V 6 bases and J 3 bases; bases outside gene matches: 7.

The rearrangement links TRBV20-1 to TRBJ1-2; possible D gene TRBD1, 5 bases. The CDR3 consists of 14 residues. Germline CDR1 is DFQATT and CDR2 is SNEGSKA (reference sequence). V was cut by 3 bases and J by 5 bases, with 16 bases left in between. The CDR3 here is CSASSPVGGYGYTF. The CDR3 DNA reads TGCAGTGCTAGTTCCCCCGTGGGGGGGTATGGCTACACCTTC.

This chain connects TRBV5-4 to TRBJ1-1; no reliable D call. There are 15 residues in the CDR3. Trimming pared 5 bases from V and 0 bases from J, leaving 14 bases between. Germline V lookup: CDR1 SGHNT, CDR2 YYREEE (reference sequence). The CDR3 sequence is CASRREIRMNTEAFF. The CDR3 DNA is TGTGCCAGCAGGAGGGAGATAAGGATGAACACTGAAGCTTTCTTT.